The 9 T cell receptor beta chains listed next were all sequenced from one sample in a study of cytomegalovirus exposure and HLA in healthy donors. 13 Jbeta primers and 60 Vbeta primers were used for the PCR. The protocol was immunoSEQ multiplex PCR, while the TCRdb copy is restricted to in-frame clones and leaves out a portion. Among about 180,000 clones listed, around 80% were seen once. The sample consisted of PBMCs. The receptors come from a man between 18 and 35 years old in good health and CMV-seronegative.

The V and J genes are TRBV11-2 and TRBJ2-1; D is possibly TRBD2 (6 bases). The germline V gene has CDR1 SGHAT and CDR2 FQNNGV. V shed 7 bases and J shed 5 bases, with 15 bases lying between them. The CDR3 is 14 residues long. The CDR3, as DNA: TGTGCCAGCAAACCGGGACTGTCCAACAATGAGCAGTTCTTC. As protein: CASKPGLSNNEQFF.

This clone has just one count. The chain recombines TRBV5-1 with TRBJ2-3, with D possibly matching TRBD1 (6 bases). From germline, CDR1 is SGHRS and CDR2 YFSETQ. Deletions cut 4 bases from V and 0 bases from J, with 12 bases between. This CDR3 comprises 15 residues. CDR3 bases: TGCGCCAGCAGCAATGGCAGGGGTAGCACAGATACGCAGTATTTT. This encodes CASSNGRGSTDTQYF.

This CDR3 reads CATSRGAVEVNEQFF. DNA of the CDR3: TGTGCCACCAGCAGGGGTGCGGTTGAGGTCAATGAGCAGTTCTTC. The chain joins TRBV15 to TRBJ2-1; D gene uncertain. Germline-derived CDR1 and CDR2 are LNHNV and YYDKDF (reference sequence). V lost 3 bases and J 6 bases, leaving 15 bases between the germline ends. This CDR3 is 15 amino acids long.

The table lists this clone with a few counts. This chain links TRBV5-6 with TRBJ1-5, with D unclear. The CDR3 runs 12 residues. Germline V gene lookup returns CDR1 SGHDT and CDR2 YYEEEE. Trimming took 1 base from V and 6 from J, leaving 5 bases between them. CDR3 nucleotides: TGTGCCAGCAGCTTGTTGGCTCAGCCCCAGCATTTT. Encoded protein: CASSLLAQPQHF.

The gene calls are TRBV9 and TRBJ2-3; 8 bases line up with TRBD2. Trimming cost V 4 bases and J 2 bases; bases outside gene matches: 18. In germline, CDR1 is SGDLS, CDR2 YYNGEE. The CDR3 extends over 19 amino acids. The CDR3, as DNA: TGTGCCAGCAGCTCCCGAATTTTTCTCGCGGGGGGCAACACAGATACGCAGTATTTT. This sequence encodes CASSSRIFLAGGNTDTQYF.

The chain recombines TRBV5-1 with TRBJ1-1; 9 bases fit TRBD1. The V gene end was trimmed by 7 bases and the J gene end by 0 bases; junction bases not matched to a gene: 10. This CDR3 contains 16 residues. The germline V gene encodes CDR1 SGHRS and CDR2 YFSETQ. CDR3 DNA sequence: TGCGCCAGCCGGACAGGGGCCGCCTTAATGAACACTGAAGCTTTCTTT. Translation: CASRTGAALMNTEAFF.

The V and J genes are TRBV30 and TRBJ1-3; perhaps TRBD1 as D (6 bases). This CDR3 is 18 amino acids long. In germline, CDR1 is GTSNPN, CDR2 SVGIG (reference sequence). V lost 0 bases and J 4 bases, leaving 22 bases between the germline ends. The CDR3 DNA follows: TGTGCCTGGAGTGTACTTTCTCCAGGGGCAGGGGTAGGAAACACCATATATTTT. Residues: CAWSVLSPGAGVGNTIYF. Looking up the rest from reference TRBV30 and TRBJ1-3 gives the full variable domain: SQTIHQWPATLVQPVGSPLSLECTVEGTSNPNLYWYRQAAGRGLQLLFYSVGIGQISSEVPQNLSASRPQDRQFILSSKKLLLSDSGFYLCAWSVLSPGAGVGNTIYFGEGSWLTVV.

CDR3 sequence (DNA): TGTGCTAGTGGTTTGGTTACAGGGAGCCACGAGCAGTACTTC. Protein product: CASGLVTGSHEQYF. The rearrangement uses TRBV12-5 and TRBJ2-5, with D possibly being TRBD1 (6 bases). Gene TRBJ2-7 matches the end of the DNA better, so the J call may be wrong. CDR1 is LGHNT, CDR2 FRNRAP, per germline. The CDR3 is 14 residues long.

The CDR3 DNA reads as TGTGCCAGCAGCCGGAACAGGGGAAATACTCAGCCCCAGCATTTT. It is translated as CASSRNRGNTQPQHF. V and J are TRBV11-3 and TRBJ1-5; 7 nucleotides align to TRBD1. The germline gives CDR1 SGHNT, CDR2 YENEEA. Trimming removed 5 bases from V and 6 bases from J; junction bases left unmatched: 10. The CDR3 loop spans 15 amino acids.